Below are 8 T cell receptor beta chains sequenced from a single sample in a study of blood T cell repertoires in COVID-19. TCRdb's copy holds only in-frame clones and misses some; the assay was immunoSEQ multiplex PCR. The sample records 250,000 or so clones, about 82% being singletons. Sequencing input: peripheral blood. The receptors derive from a man older than 75 with acute or convalescent COVID-19.

This clone showed up just once. The rearrangement joins TRBV6-1 to TRBJ1-1, with 8 bases that match TRBD1. The germline CDR1 and CDR2 sequences are MNHNS and SASEGT. V was pared by 2 bases and J by 1 base, with 3 bases of the junction left unmatched. The CDR3 runs to 15 residues. The CDR3 spells CASSESTGGNTEAFF. CDR3 DNA sequence: TGTGCCAGCAGTGAAAGCACAGGGGGGAACACTGAAGCTTTCTTT.

This rearrangement joins TRBV5-5 to TRBJ1-1; the match to TRBD1 covers 10 bases. The V segment lost 7 bases and the J segment 4 bases; nucleotides outside the gene matches: 7. CDR1 is SGHKS, CDR2 YYEKEE, per germline (reference sequence). The CDR3 is made up of 14 amino acids. DNA for the CDR3: TGTGCCAGCTGGGACAGGGGACGCACCACTGAAGCTTTCTTT. Amino acid sequence: CASWDRGRTTEAFF. The full variable domain, its missing parts supplied by reference TRBV5-5 and TRBJ1-1, is DAGVTQSPTHLIKTRGQQVTLRCSPISGHKSVSWYQQVLGQGPQFIFQYYEKEERGRGNFPDRFSARQFPNYSSELNVNALLLGDSALYLCASWDRGRTTEAFFGQGTRLTVV.

The gene calls are TRBV6-5 and TRBJ1-4, with D perhaps matching TRBD1 (6 bases). The CDR3 contains 15 residues. V lost 7 bases and J lost 3, with 15 bases in between. In germline, CDR1 is MNHEY, CDR2 SVGAGI. The CDR3 sequence: CASTVDGQPNEKLFF. In DNA, the CDR3 is TGTGCCAGCACGGTTGACGGACAGCCTAATGAAAAACTGTTTTTT.

Comment on this clone: In the same sample, other DNA sequences code for this CDR3. The chain uses TRBV4-1 and TRBJ1-1; D gene uncertain. The germline gives CDR1 MGHRA, CDR2 YSYEKL. Trimming pared 1 base from V and 5 bases from J, leaving 11 bases between. The CDR3 totals 14 residues. As DNA, the CDR3 is TGCGCCAGCAGCCAAGCCCCGACGGGAACTGAAGCTTTCTTT. Amino acids: CASSQAPTGTEAFF.

The J gene is TRBJ2-7, the V gene TRBV19, with a weak D call TRBD2 (5 bases). This CDR3 region has 13 residues. Germline-derived CDR1 and CDR2 are LNHDA and SQIVND (reference sequence). Trimming left V 1 base short and J 6 bases short, with 10 bases between. The CDR3 here is CASSIVTSGEQYF. DNA of the CDR3: TGTGCCAGTAGTATAGTGACCAGCGGCGAGCAGTACTTC.

The chain uses TRBV19 and TRBJ2-1, with unresolved D. This CDR3 region has 12 residues. Deletions cut 5 bases from V and 10 bases from J, with 12 bases between. Germline CDR1 LNHDA, CDR2 SQIVND (reference sequence). This chain's CDR3 is CASSPLTREQFF. The CDR3 DNA sequence: TGTGCCAGTAGTCCCCTGACTCGGGAGCAGTTCTTC.

The V call is TRBV7-2, the J call TRBJ2-5, with 11 bases matching TRBD2. Germline CDR1 is SGHTA and CDR2 is FQGNSA. Losses at the gene ends were 3 bases for V and 3 bases for J; bases not matched to a gene: 3. The CDR3 covers 15 residues. CDR3 sequence (DNA): TGTGCCAGCAGCTTTTGGGGACTAGCGGAAGAGACCCAGTACTTC. Protein: CASSFWGLAEETQYF.

The chain carries TRBV19 and TRBJ1-1; perhaps TRBD1 as D (6 bases). Germline CDR1 is LNHDA and CDR2 is SQIVND (reference sequence). V was cut by 1 base and J by 3 bases, with 15 bases left in between. The CDR3 runs to 16 residues. The CDR3: CASSIGLGALDTEAFF. CDR3 nucleotides: TGTGCCAGTAGTATAGGACTGGGGGCACTGGACACTGAAGCTTTCTTT.